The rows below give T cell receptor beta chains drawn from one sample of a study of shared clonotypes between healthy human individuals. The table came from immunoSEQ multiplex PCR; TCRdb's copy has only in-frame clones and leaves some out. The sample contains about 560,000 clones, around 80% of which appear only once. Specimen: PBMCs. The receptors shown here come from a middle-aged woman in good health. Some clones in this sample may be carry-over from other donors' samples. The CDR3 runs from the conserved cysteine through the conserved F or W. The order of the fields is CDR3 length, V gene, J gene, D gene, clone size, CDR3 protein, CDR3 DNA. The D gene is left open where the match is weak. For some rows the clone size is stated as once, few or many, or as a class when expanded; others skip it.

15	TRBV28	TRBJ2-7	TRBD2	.	CASSLGAGRGYEQYF	TGTGCCAGCAGTTTAGGGGCAGGGAGGGGATACGAGCAGTACTTC
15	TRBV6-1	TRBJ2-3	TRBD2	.	CASSGTIAGVDTQYF	TGTGCCAGCAGTGGTACTATAGCGGGAGTAGATACGCAGTATTTT
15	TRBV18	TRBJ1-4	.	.	CASSPPGTSNEKLFF	TGTGCCAGCTCACCACCCGGGACGAGTAATGAAAAACTGTTTTTT
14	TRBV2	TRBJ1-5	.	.	CASRRGRDNQPQHF	TGTGCCAGCCGGAGGGGCAGGGACAATCAGCCCCAGCATTTT
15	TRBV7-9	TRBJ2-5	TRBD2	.	CASSLVTSGRETQYF	TGTGCCAGCAGCTTAGTTACTAGCGGGAGGGAGACCCAGTACTTC
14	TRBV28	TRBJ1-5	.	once	CASSLQLGNQPQHF	TGTGCCAGCAGTTTACAGCTGGGCAATCAGCCCCAGCATTTT
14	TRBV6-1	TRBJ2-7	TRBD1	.	CASSGTGGKYEQYF	TGTGCCAGCAGTGGGACAGGGGGCAAGTACGAGCAGTACTTC
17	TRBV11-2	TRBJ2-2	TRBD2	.	CASSRGTSGRGTGELFF	TGTGCCAGCAGCCGGGGGACTAGCGGGAGAGGCACCGGGGAGCTGTTTTTT
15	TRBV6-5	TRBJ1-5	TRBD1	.	CASSSTTGSNQPQHF	TGTGCCAGCAGTTCCACGACAGGGAGCAATCAGCCCCAGCATTTT
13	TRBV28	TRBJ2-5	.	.	CASSHRVMETQYF	TGTGCCAGCAGCCATAGGGTTATGGAGACCCAGTACTTC
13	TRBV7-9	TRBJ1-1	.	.	CASSSYMNTEAFF	TGTGCCAGCAGCTCTTACATGAACACTGAAGCTTTCTTT
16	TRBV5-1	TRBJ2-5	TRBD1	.	CASSWSPGGAQETQYF	TGCGCCAGCAGCTGGTCCCCAGGGGGCGCGCAAGAGACCCAGTACTTC
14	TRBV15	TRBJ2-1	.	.	CATSRGAGRNEQFF	TGTGCCACCAGCAGAGGGGCTGGGAGGAATGAGCAGTTCTTC
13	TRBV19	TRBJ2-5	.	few	CASRGRGKETQYF	TGTGCCAGTCGCGGCAGGGGCAAGGAGACCCAGTACTTC
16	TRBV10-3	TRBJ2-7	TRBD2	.	CAISEGTSGSGYEQYF	TGTGCCATCAGTGAAGGGACTAGCGGGAGCGGTTACGAGCAGTACTTC
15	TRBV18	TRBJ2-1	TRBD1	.	CASSPYRDRDNEQFF	TGTGCCAGCTCACCATATCGGGACAGGGACAATGAGCAGTTCTTC
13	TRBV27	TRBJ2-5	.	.	CASSLFPGETQYF	TGTGCCAGCAGTTTATTCCCTGGGGAGACCCAGTACTTC
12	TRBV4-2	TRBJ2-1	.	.	CASSQEGEEQFF	TGTGCCAGCAGCCAAGAAGGCGAGGAGCAGTTCTTC
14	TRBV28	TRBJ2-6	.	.	CATKRGSGANVLTF	TGTGCCACGAAGAGGGGCTCTGGGGCCAACGTCCTGACTTTC
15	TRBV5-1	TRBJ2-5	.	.	CASSLPGGLGETQYF	TGCGCCAGCAGCTTGCCGGGCGGATTGGGAGAGACCCAGTACTTC
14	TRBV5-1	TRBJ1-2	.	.	CASSFTTTNYGYTF	TGCGCCAGCAGCTTTACAACTACTAACTATGGCTACACCTTC
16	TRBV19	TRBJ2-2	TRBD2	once	CASKGMAGANTGELFF	TGTGCCAGTAAGGGTATGGCGGGAGCGAACACCGGGGAGCTGTTTTTT
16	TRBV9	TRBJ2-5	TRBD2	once	CASSVSTPGGQETQYF	TGTGCCAGCAGCGTAAGCACCCCGGGGGGTCAAGAGACCCAGTACTTC
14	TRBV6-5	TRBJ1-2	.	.	CASSYSPRAGGYTF	TGTGCCAGCAGTTACTCGCCCAGGGCGGGAGGCTACACCTTC
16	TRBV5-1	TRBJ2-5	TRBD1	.	CASSSFGTGGSETQYF	TGCGCCAGCAGCTCTTTCGGGACAGGGGGATCGGAGACCCAGTACTTC
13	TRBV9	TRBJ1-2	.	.	CASGKLANYGYTF	TGTGCCAGCGGAAAGCTAGCTAACTATGGCTACACCTTC
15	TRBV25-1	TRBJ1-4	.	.	CASSGTRVSHEKLFF	TGTGCCAGCAGTGGAACCAGGGTTAGTCATGAAAAACTGTTTTTT
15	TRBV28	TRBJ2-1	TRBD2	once	CASRATSGSWDEQFF	TGTGCCAGCAGAGCTACTAGCGGGAGCTGGGATGAGCAGTTCTTC
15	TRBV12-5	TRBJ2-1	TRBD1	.	CASGLGQGNYNEQFF	TGTGCTAGTGGCCTGGGACAGGGGAACTACAATGAGCAGTTCTTC
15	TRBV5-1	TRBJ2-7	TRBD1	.	CASSSGQGARAEQYF	TGCGCCAGCAGCTCCGGACAGGGGGCGAGGGCCGAGCAGTACTTC
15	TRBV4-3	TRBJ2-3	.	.	CASSGSLGSADTQYF	TGCGCCAGCAGCGGATCTCTCGGGTCTGCAGATACGCAGTATTTT
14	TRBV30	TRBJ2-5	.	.	CAWSVLQGRETQYF	TGTGCCTGGAGTGTACTGCAGGGGCGGGAGACCCAGTACTTC
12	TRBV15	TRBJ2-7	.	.	CATSRDLGEQYF	TGTGCCACCAGCAGAGATTTAGGTGAGCAGTACTTC
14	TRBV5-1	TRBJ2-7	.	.	CASGLTAGSYEQYF	TGCGCCAGTGGACTTACAGCGGGCTCCTACGAGCAGTACTTC
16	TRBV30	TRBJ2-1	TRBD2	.	CAWTQWGGGSYNEQFF	TGTGCCTGGACCCAATGGGGGGGAGGGTCCTACAATGAGCAGTTCTTC
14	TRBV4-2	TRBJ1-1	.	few	CASSLRQSNTEAFF	TGTGCCAGCAGCCTTCGACAGAGCAACACTGAAGCTTTCTTT
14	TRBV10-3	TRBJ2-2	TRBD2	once	CAISQLAHTGELFF	TGTGCCATCAGCCAACTAGCGCACACCGGGGAGCTGTTTTTT
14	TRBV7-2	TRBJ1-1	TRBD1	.	CASSSSRTGTEAFF	TGTGCCAGCAGCTCTAGTCGGACAGGGACTGAAGCTTTCTTT
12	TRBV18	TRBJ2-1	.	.	CASSPSSGEQFF	TGTGCCAGCTCACCATCTAGTGGTGAGCAGTTCTTC
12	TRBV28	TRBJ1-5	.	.	CASRAPNQPQHF	TGTGCCAGCAGGGCTCCCAATCAGCCCCAGCATTTT
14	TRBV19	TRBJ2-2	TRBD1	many	CASRRQGVTGELFF	TGTGCCAGTAGAAGACAGGGCGTCACCGGGGAGCTGTTTTTT
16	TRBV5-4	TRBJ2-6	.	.	CASSPDPDSGANVLTF	TGTGCCAGCAGCCCGGATCCTGACTCTGGGGCCAACGTCCTGACTTTC
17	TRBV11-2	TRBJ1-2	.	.	CASSLVGGDTTNYGYTF	TGTGCCAGCAGCTTAGTAGGGGGGGACACCACTAACTATGGCTACACCTTC
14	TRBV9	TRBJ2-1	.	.	CASSFGGNYNEQFF	TGTGCCAGCAGCTTTGGGGGGAACTACAATGAGCAGTTCTTC
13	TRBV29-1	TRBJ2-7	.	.	CSVAPGILYEQYF	TGCAGCGTTGCCCCAGGGATCCTCTACGAGCAGTACTTC
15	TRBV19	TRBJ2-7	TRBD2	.	CASSRTSGTTYEQYF	TGTGCCAGTAGTAGGACTAGCGGCACCACCTACGAGCAGTACTTC
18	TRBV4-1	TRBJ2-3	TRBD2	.	CASSPNRASGGDTDTQYF	TGCGCCAGCAGCCCGAACCGGGCTAGCGGGGGAGACACAGATACGCAGTATTTT
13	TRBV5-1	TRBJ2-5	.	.	CASSLVVQETQYF	TGCGCCAGCAGCTTGGTAGTCCAAGAGACCCAGTACTTC
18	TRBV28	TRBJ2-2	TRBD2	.	CASSSSQTSGSFTGELFF	TGTGCCAGCAGTTCATCTCAGACTAGCGGGAGTTTCACCGGGGAGCTGTTTTTT
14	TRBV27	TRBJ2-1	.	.	CASSPRTTHGEQFF	TGTGCCAGCAGTCCCCGGACTACTCACGGTGAGCAGTTCTTC
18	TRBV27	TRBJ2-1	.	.	CASSLRFDGGAPWSEQFF	TGTGCCAGCAGTTTAAGATTCGATGGGGGGGCCCCCTGGAGCGAGCAGTTCTTC
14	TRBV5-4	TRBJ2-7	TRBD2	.	CASSPQAGAHEQYF	TGTGCCAGCAGCCCTCAGGCGGGAGCCCACGAGCAGTACTTC
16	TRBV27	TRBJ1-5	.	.	CASSLGGGYSNQPQHF	TGTGCCAGCAGTTTAGGAGGGGGTTATAGCAATCAGCCCCAGCATTTT
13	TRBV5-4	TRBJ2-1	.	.	CASSPEIYNEQFF	TGTGCCAGCAGCCCTGAGATCTACAATGAGCAGTTCTTC
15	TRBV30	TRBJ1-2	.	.	CAWSFGQARFYGYTF	TGTGCCTGGAGTTTTGGACAAGCCCGGTTCTATGGCTACACCTTC
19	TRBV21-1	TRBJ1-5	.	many	CASSKGGWPRFYSNQPQHF	TGTGCCAGCAGCAAAGGCGGCTGGCCACGGTTTTATAGCAATCAGCCCCAGCATTTT
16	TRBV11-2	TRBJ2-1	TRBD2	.	CASSFPGLAVGNEQFF	TGTGCCAGCAGCTTTCCGGGACTAGCGGTTGGAAATGAGCAGTTCTTC
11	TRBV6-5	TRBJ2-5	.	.	CASSQKETQYF	TGTGCCAGCAGTCAGAAAGAGACCCAGTACTTC
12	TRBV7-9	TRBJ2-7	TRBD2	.	CASSLSGNEQYF	TGTGCCAGCAGCTTAAGCGGGAACGAGCAGTACTTC